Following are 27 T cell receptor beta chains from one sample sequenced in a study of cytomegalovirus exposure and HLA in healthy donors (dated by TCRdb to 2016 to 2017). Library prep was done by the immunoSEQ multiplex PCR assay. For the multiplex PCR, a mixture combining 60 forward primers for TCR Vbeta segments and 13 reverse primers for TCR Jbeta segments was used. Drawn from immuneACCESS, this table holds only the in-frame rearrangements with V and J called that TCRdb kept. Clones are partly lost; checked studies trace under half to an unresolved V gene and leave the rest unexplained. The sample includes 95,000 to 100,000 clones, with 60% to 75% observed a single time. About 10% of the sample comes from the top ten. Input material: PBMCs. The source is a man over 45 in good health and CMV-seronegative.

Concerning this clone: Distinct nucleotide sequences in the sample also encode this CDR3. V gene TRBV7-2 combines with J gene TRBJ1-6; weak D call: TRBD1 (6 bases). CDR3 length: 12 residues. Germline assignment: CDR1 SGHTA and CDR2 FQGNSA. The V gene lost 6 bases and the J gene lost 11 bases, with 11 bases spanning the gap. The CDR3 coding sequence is TGTGCCAGCAGTCTATACAGGGCACCCCTCCACTTT. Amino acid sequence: CASSLYRAPLHF.

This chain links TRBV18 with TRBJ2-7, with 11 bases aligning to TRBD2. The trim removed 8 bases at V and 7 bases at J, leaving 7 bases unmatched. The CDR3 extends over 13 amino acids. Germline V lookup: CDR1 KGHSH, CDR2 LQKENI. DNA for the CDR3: TGTGCCAGCCCACTTGGGACTAGCGGTGAGCAGTACTTC. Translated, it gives CASPLGTSGEQYF.

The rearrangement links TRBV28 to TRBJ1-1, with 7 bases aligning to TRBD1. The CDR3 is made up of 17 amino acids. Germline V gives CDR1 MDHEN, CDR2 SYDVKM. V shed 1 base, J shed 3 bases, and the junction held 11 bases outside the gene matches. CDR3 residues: CASSLLGRTGGDTEAFF. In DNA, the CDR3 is TGTGCCAGCAGTTTATTAGGAAGGACAGGAGGGGACACTGAAGCTTTCTTT.

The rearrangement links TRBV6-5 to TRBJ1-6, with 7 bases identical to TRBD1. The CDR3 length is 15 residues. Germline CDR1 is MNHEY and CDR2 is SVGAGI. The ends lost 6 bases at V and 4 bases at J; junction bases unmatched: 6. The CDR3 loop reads CASRPPGQYNSPLHF. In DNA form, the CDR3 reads TGTGCCAGCAGGCCCCCGGGACAGTATAATTCACCCCTCCACTTT.

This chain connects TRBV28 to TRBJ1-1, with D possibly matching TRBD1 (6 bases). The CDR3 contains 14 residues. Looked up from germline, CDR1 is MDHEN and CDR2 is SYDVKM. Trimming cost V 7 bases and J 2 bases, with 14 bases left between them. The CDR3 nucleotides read TGTGCCAGCACCTCTTCGGGACACAACACTGAAGCTTTCTTT. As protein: CASTSSGHNTEAFF.

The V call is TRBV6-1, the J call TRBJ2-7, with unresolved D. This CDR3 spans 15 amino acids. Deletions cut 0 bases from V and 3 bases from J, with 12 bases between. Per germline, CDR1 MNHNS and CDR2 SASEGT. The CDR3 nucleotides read TGTGCCAGCAGTGAAGCGCGTATCGAAGTCTACGAGCAGTACTTC. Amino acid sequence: CASSEARIEVYEQYF.

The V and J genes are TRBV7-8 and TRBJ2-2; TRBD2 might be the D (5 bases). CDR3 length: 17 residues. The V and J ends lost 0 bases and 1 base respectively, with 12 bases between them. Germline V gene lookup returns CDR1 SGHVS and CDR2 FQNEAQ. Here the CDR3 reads CASSLALAGVNTGELFF. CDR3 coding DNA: TGTGCCAGCAGCTTAGCGCTCGCCGGGGTGAACACCGGGGAGCTGTTTTTT.

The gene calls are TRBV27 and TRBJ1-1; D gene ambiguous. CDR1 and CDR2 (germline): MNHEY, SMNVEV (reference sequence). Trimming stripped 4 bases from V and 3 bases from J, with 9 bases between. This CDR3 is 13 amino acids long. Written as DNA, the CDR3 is TGTGCCAGCAGTTCAGGTCACTACACTGAAGCTTTCTTT. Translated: CASSSGHYTEAFF.

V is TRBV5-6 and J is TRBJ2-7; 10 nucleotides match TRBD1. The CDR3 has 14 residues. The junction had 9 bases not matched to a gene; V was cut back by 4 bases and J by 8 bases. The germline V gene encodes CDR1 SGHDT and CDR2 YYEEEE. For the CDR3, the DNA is TGTGCCAGCAGCCTGCCGAGACAGGGGGCAAAGCAGTACTTC. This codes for CASSLPRQGAKQYF.

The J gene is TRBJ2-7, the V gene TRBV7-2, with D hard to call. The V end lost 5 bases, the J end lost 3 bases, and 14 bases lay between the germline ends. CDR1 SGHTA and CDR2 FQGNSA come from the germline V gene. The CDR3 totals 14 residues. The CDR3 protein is CASSPVPEFYEQYF. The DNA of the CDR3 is TGTGCCAGCAGCCCCGTACCCGAGTTCTACGAGCAGTACTTC.

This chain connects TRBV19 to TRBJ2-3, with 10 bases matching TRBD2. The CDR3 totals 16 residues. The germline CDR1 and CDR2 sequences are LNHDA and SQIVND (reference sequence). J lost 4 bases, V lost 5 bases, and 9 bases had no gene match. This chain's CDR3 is CASSLRLAGAADTQYF. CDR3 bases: TGTGCCAGTAGTCTGCGACTAGCGGGTGCTGCAGATACGCAGTATTTT. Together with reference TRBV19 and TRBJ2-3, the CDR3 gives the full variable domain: DGGITQSPKYLFRKEGQNVTLSCEQNLNHDAMYWYRQDPGQGLRLIYYSQIVNDFQKGDIAEGYSVSREKKESFPLTVTSAQKNPTAFYLCASSLRLAGAADTQYFGPGTRLTVL.

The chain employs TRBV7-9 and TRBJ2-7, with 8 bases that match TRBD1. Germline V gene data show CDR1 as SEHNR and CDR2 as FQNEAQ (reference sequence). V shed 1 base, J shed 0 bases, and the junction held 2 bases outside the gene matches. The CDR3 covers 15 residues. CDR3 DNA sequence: TGTGCCAGCAGCTTAGGACAGGGGCCCTCCTACGAGCAGTACTTC. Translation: CASSLGQGPSYEQYF.

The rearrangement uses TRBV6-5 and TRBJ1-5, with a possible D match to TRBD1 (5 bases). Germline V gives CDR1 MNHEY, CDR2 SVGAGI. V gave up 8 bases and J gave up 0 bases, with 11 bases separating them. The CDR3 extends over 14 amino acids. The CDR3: CASSTASSNQPQHF. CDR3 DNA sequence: TGTGCCAGCTCGACAGCGTCTAGCAATCAGCCCCAGCATTTT.

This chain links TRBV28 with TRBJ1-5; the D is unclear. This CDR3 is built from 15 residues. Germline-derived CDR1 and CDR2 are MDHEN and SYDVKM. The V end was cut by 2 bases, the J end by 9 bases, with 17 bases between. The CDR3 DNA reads TGTGCCAGCAGTTTAGCTATACCCGGCCCAGGGCCCCAGCATTTT. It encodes CASSLAIPGPGPQHF.

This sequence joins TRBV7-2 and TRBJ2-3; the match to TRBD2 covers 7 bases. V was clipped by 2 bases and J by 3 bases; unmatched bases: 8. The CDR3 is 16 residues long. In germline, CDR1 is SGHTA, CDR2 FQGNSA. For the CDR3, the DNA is TGTGCCAGCAGCTTACGGGTCGGGAGGAGGACAGATACGCAGTATTTT. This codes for CASSLRVGRRTDTQYF.

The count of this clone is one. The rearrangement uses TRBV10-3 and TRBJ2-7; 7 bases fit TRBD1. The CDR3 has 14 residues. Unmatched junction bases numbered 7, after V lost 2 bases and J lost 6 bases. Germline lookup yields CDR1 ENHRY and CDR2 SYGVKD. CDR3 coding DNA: TGTGCCATCAGTGAGGCAGGGGGAAGGGTCGAGCAGTACTTC. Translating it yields CAISEAGGRVEQYF.

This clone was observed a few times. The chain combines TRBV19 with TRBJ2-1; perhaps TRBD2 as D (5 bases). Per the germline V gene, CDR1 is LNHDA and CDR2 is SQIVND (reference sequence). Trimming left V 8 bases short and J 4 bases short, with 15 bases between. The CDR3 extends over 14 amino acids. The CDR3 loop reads CASSPRTSYNEQFF. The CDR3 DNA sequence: TGTGCCAGTTCTCCCCGGACTTCTTACAATGAGCAGTTCTTC.

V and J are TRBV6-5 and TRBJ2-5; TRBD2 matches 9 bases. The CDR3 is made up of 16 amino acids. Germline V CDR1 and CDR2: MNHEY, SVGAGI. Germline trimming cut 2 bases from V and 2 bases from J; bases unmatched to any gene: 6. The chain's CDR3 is CASSYTTSGLQETQYF. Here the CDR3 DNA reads TGTGCCAGCAGTTACACCACTAGCGGGCTACAAGAGACCCAGTACTTC.

The CDR3 loop is CASTTDRSGANVLTF. The CDR3 nucleotides are TGTGCCAGCACCACGGACAGGTCTGGGGCCAACGTCCTGACTTTC. J is TRBJ2-6 and V is TRBV6-1; TRBD1 aligns across 7 bases. The CDR3 contains 15 residues. Germline values: CDR1 MNHNS, CDR2 SASEGT. Trimming took 7 bases from V and 1 from J; bases not matched to a gene: 4.

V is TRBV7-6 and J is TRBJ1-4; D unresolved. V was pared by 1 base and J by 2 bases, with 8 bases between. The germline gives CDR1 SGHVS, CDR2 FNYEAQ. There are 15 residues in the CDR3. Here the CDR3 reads CASSLGFSTNEKLFF. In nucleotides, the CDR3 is TGTGCCAGCAGCTTAGGGTTTAGCACTAATGAAAAACTGTTTTTT.

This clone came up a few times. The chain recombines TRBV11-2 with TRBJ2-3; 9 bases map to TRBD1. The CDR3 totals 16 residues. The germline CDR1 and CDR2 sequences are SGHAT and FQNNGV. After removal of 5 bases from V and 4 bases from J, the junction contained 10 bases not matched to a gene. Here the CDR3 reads CASSPHGTGISDTQYF. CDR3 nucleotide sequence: TGTGCCAGCAGCCCTCATGGGACAGGGATCTCAGATACGCAGTATTTT.

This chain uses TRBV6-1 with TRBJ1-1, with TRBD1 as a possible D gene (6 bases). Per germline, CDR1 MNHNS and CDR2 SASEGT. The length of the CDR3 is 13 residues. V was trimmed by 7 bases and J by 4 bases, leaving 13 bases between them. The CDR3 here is CASKRGTITEAFF. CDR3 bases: TGTGCCAGCAAAAGGGGGACTATCACTGAAGCTTTCTTT.

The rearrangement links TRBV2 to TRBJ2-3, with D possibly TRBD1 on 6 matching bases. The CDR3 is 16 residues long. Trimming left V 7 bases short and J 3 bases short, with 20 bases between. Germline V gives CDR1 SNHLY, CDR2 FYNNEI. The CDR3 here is CASIRNQGGWTDTQYF. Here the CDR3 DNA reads TGTGCCAGCATTAGAAATCAAGGGGGTTGGACAGATACGCAGTATTTT.

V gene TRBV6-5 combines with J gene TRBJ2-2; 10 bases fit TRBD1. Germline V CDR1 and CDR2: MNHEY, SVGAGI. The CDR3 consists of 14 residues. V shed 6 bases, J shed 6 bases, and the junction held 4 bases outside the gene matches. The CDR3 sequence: CASSRGQGSGELFF. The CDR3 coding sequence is TGTGCCAGCAGCCGGGGACAGGGGTCCGGGGAGCTGTTTTTT.

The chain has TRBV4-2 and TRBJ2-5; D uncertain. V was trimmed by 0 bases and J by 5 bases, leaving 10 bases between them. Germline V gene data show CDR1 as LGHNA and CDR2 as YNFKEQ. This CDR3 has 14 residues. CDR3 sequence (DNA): TGTGCCAGCAGCCAAGAAGTTACTCCGGAGACCCAGTACTTC. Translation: CASSQEVTPETQYF.

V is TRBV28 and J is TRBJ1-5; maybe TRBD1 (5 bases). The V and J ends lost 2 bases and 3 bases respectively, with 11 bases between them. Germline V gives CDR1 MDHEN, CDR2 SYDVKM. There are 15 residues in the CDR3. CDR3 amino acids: CASSLGDRPNQPQHF. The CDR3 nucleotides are TGTGCCAGCAGTTTAGGAGACAGACCCAATCAGCCCCAGCATTTT.

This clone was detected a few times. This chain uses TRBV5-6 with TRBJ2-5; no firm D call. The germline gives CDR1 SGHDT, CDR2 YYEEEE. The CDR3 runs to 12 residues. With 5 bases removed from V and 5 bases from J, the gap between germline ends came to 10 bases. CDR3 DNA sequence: TGTGCCAGCAGTACAAAGTGGGAGACCCAGTACTTC. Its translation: CASSTKWETQYF. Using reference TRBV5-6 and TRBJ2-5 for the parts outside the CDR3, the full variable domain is DAGVTQSPTHLIKTRGQQVTLRCSPKSGHDTVSWYQQALGQGPQFIFQYYEEEERQRGNFPDRFSGHQFPNYSSELNVNALLLGDSALYLCASSTKWETQYFGPGTRLLVL.